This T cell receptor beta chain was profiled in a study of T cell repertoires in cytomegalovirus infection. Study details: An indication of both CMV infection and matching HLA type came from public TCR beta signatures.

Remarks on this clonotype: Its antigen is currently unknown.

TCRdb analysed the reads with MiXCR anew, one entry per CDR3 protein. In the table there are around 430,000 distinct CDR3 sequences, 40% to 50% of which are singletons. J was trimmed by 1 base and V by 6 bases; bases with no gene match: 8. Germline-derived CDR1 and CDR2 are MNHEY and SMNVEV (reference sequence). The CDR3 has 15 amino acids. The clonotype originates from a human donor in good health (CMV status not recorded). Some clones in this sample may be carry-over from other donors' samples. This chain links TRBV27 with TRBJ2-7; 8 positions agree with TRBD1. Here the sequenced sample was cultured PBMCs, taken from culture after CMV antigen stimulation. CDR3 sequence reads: CASSRPGQASYEQYF. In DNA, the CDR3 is TGTGCCAGCAGCCGACCGGGACAGGCTTCCTACGAGCAGTACTTC.